The 26 T cell receptor beta chains below come from one sample, sequenced in a study of control samples from healthy donors and cancer patients. The repertoire was sequenced with immunoSEQ multiplex PCR; TCRdb's copy has only in-frame clones and lacks some. The sample holds roughly 400,000 clones; 80% to 95% are singletons and the top ten take 5% to 7%. Specimen: PBMCs. These receptors were obtained from a man aged 35-49 years with head and neck cancer.

The rearrangement uses TRBV27 and TRBJ2-5; D may be TRBD1 or TRBD2 (5 bases each). The V gene lost 3 bases and the J gene lost 2 bases, with 10 bases spanning the gap. Germline CDR1 is MNHEY and CDR2 is SMNVEV (reference sequence). This CDR3 is 14 amino acids long. CDR3 sequence: CASSLGRTQETQYF. The CDR3 DNA is TGTGCCAGCAGTTTGGGACGGACTCAAGAGACCCAGTACTTC.

Comment on this clone: The sample carries other DNA sequences with the same CDR3. The gene calls are TRBV28 and TRBJ2-7, with 8 bases matching TRBD2. CDR1 and CDR2 (germline): MDHEN, SYDVKM. J was trimmed by 0 bases and V by 3 bases; bases with no gene match: 4. CDR3 length: 15 amino acids. CDR3 sequence: CASSFRGRSSYEQYF. DNA of the CDR3: TGTGCCAGCAGTTTTCGCGGGAGGTCCTCCTACGAGCAGTACTTC. Complete variable domain (other parts from reference TRBV28 and TRBJ2-7): DVKVTQSSRYLVKRTGEKVFLECVQDMDHENMFWYRQDPGLGLRLIYFSYDVKMKEKGDIPEGYSVSREKKERFSLILESASTNQTSMYLCASSFRGRSSYEQYFGPGTRLTVT.

The chain combines TRBV11-2 with TRBJ2-3; the match to TRBD2 covers 10 bases. The V gene's germline CDR1 is SGHAT and CDR2 FQNNGV. V gave up 6 bases and J gave up 3 bases; unmatched junction bases: 12. The CDR3 extends over 17 amino acids. CDR3 region: CASSLGLSSGGTDTQYF. The DNA of the CDR3 is TGTGCCAGCAGTCTAGGACTTTCTAGCGGGGGTACAGATACGCAGTATTTT.

This chain joins TRBV10-3 and TRBJ2-7, with D perhaps TRBD1 (6 bases). Deletions cut 3 bases from V and 4 bases from J, with 10 bases between. The CDR3 has 13 residues. In germline, CDR1 is ENHRY, CDR2 SYGVKD. The CDR3 reads CAISETRGYEQYF. CDR3 coding DNA: TGTGCCATCAGTGAAACCAGGGGATACGAGCAGTACTTC.

The rearrangement links TRBV5-1 to TRBJ2-2; tentatively, D is TRBD2 (5 bases). The CDR3 totals 16 residues. Trimming took 0 bases from V and 3 from J, leaving 12 bases between them. In germline, CDR1 is SGHRS, CDR2 YFSETQ. CDR3 in amino acids: CASSLAPTGDTGELFF. CDR3 in DNA: TGCGCCAGCAGCTTGGCCCCTACCGGGGACACCGGGGAGCTGTTTTTT.

The chain combines TRBV20-1 with TRBJ1-1, with D perhaps matching TRBD1 (6 bases). This CDR3 contains 14 residues. The V and J ends lost 3 bases and 1 base respectively, with 12 bases between them. Germline V gene sequence: CDR1 DFQATT, CDR2 SNEGSKA (reference sequence). CDR3: CSASRGAQNTEAFF. The CDR3 DNA follows: TGCAGTGCTAGTAGGGGGGCCCAGAACACTGAAGCTTTCTTT.

The chain recombines TRBV5-1 with TRBJ1-2, with 8 bases identical to TRBD1. CDR3 length: 18 amino acids. Germline CDR1 reads SGHRS; CDR2 reads YFSETQ. V lost 0 bases, J lost 7 bases, and 17 bases stayed unmatched. CDR3 loop: CASSLDLEGTGGTGGYTF. The CDR3 DNA reads as TGCGCCAGCAGCTTGGATTTGGAGGGGACAGGCGGCACCGGTGGCTACACCTTC.

The chain combines TRBV2 with TRBJ1-1, with TRBD1 matching 9 bases. This CDR3 is built from 12 residues. The germline V gene encodes CDR1 SNHLY and CDR2 FYNNEI. The V gene end was trimmed by 6 bases and the J gene end by 14 bases; junction bases not matched to a gene: 10. As DNA, the CDR3 is TGTGCCAGCAGCCGAGACCGAGGACAGGGGTTCTTT. Translating gives CASSRDRGQGFF. The complete variable domain, with remaining parts taken from reference TRBV2 and TRBJ1-1, reads EPEVTQTPSHQVTQMGQEVILRCVPISNHLYFYWYRQILGQKVEFLVSFYNNEISEKSEIFDDQFSVERPDGSNFTLKIRSTKLEDSAMYFCASSRDRGQGFFGQGTRLTVV.

This chain joins TRBV4-1 and TRBJ2-7; 7 nucleotides line up with TRBD2. The CDR3 covers 15 residues. The germline V gene has CDR1 MGHRA and CDR2 YSYEKL. J gave up 3 bases and V 0 bases, and 5 bases lay outside the gene matches. The CDR3 region is CASSQEVAGNYEQYF. The CDR3 DNA follows: TGCGCCAGCAGCCAAGAGGTAGCGGGTAACTACGAGCAGTACTTC.

The DNA for the CDR3 is TGCGCCAGCAGTGACCCCGGGGGAAGCGGGGGCCTCCAAGAGACCCAGTACTTC. Residues: CASSDPGGSGGLQETQYF. This chain connects TRBV10-1 to TRBJ2-5; 8 positions agree with TRBD2. This CDR3 contains 18 residues. Germline assignment: CDR1 WNHNN and CDR2 SYGVQD (reference sequence). V dropped 3 bases and J dropped 1; count of bases not matched to a gene: 13.

The chain couples TRBV10-1 to TRBJ2-2; 8 bases line up with TRBD1. The CDR3 sequence is 13 residues long. Unmatched junction bases numbered 0, after V lost 5 bases and J lost 4 bases. The V gene's germline CDR1 is WNHNN and CDR2 SYGVQD (reference sequence). CDR3 loop: CASSTGGTGELFF. Written as DNA, the CDR3 is TGCGCCAGCAGTACAGGGGGCACCGGGGAGCTGTTTTTT.

The chain links TRBV19 to TRBJ2-3; no clear D. Germline lookup yields CDR1 LNHDA and CDR2 SQIVND (reference sequence). The CDR3 sequence is 16 residues long. V was shortened by 3 bases and J by 0 bases, with 13 bases between the two germline ends. In DNA, the CDR3 is TGTGCCAGTAGTATCCTACCCTCTAGGAGCACAGATACGCAGTATTTT. Translated: CASSILPSRSTDTQYF.

This chain uses TRBV5-1 with TRBJ2-3; the D is unclear. The germline V and J ends were trimmed by 1 base and 0 bases, with 9 bases remaining between them. Germline loops: CDR1 SGHRS, CDR2 YFSETQ. This CDR3 spans 15 amino acids. The CDR3 region is CASSLISGSTDTQYF. The CDR3 nucleotides read TGCGCCAGCAGCTTGATTTCGGGTAGCACAGATACGCAGTATTTT. The full variable domain, completed using reference TRBV5-1 and TRBJ2-3, is KAGVTQTPRYLIKTRGQQVTLSCSPISGHRSVSWYQQTPGQGLQFLFEYFSETQRNKGNFPGRFSGRQFSNSRSEMNVSTLELGDSALYLCASSLISGSTDTQYFGPGTRLTVL.

This chain uses TRBV12-3 or TRBV12-4 with TRBJ1-6; D ambiguous. Trimming pared 1 base from V and 9 bases from J, leaving 4 bases between. The CDR3 length is 12 residues. The DNA of the CDR3 is TGTGCCAGCAGTTTAGGGGCTTCACCCCTCCACTTT. Translated, it gives CASSLGASPLHF.

V usage is TRBV19 and J usage is TRBJ2-7; D uncertain. The CDR3 contains 13 residues. Trimming took 0 bases from V and 6 from J, leaving 9 bases between them. CDR1 is LNHDA and CDR2 is SQIVND in the germline V gene (reference sequence). The CDR3 DNA sequence: TGTGCCAGTAGTATAGATTTTTCGGCCGAGCAGTACTTC. It is translated as CASSIDFSAEQYF.

The chain uses TRBV7-2 and TRBJ1-1, with TRBD1 as a possible D gene (6 bases). The CDR3 covers 15 residues. CDR1 is SGHTA and CDR2 is FQGNSA in the germline V gene. Trimming took off 4 bases at V and 5 bases at J, with 17 bases between the two ends. The CDR3 loop is CASSSRPTGSTEAFF. The CDR3 DNA follows: TGTGCCAGCAGCTCCAGACCCACAGGGAGTACTGAAGCTTTCTTT.

This chain uses TRBV28 with TRBJ1-5; D unresolved. The germline V gene encodes CDR1 MDHEN and CDR2 SYDVKM. V was cut by 4 bases and J by 4 bases, with 11 bases left in between. This CDR3 has 14 residues. As DNA, the CDR3 is TGTGCCAGCAGTTCCCTTCCACTTAATCAGCCCCAGCATTTT. Its translation: CASSSLPLNQPQHF.

V gene TRBV6-6 combines with J gene TRBJ1-3; 8 bases match TRBD1. CDR1 MNHNY and CDR2 SVGAGI come from the germline V gene (reference sequence). The CDR3 loop spans 15 amino acids. The junction had 7 bases not matched to a gene; V was cut back by 5 bases and J by 4 bases. Here the CDR3 DNA reads TGTGCCAGCAGTCACCAGACAGGGGCCGGAAACACCATATATTTT. Amino acids: CASSHQTGAGNTIYF.

This chain connects TRBV5-6 to TRBJ2-6; no reliable D call. This CDR3 spans 15 amino acids. The germline CDR1 and CDR2 sequences are SGHDT and YYEEEE. V was shortened by 0 bases and J by 4 bases, with 8 bases between the two germline ends. The CDR3 DNA is TGTGCCAGCAGCTTGGTGGAGATAGGGGCCAACGTCCTGACTTTC. It specifies CASSLVEIGANVLTF.

The V and J genes are TRBV19 and TRBJ2-7; D is perhaps TRBD1 (5 bases). Germline values: CDR1 LNHDA, CDR2 SQIVND (reference sequence). This CDR3 contains 13 residues. The V gene lost 7 bases and the J gene lost 2 bases, with 12 bases spanning the gap. CDR3: CASTPGSAYEQYF. Written as DNA, the CDR3 is TGTGCCAGTACCCCAGGGTCGGCCTACGAGCAGTACTTC. The whole variable domain, remainder taken from reference TRBV19 and TRBJ2-7, is DGGITQSPKYLFRKEGQNVTLSCEQNLNHDAMYWYRQDPGQGLRLIYYSQIVNDFQKGDIAEGYSVSREKKESFPLTVTSAQKNPTAFYLCASTPGSAYEQYFGPGTRLTVT.

This clone occurred a few times. The chain carries TRBV7-2 and TRBJ2-3, with TRBD2 matching 11 bases. Germline CDR1 reads SGHTA; CDR2 reads FQGNSA. J was trimmed by 6 bases and V by 2 bases; bases with no gene match: 7. The CDR3 spans 16 residues. CDR3 sequence reads: CASSLQASGRSDTQYF. For the CDR3, the DNA is TGTGCCAGCAGCTTACAAGCTAGCGGGAGGTCCGATACGCAGTATTTT.

The chain recombines TRBV3-1 (or the pseudogene TRBV3-2) with TRBJ2-1; 9 bases align to TRBD2. This CDR3 comprises 15 residues. The germline CDR1 and CDR2 sequences are LGHDT and YNNKEL (reference sequence). The V segment lost 0 bases and the J segment 7 bases; nucleotides outside the gene matches: 4. The chain's CDR3 is CASSQDHLAGNEQFF. CDR3 DNA: TGTGCCAGCAGCCAAGATCACCTAGCGGGGAATGAGCAGTTCTTC.

This clone was seen only once. The chain employs TRBV6-2 or TRBV6-3 and TRBJ2-7, with 7 positions matching TRBD2. This CDR3 comprises 15 residues. V dropped 0 bases and J dropped 2; count of bases not matched to a gene: 4. Germline CDR1 is MNHEY and CDR2 is SVGEGT. CDR3 region: CASSYSSSGAYEQYF. CDR3 DNA: TGTGCCAGCAGTTACTCGTCTAGCGGAGCCTACGAGCAGTACTTC.

The V gene is TRBV7-9, the J gene TRBJ2-7; D remains ambiguous. With 5 bases removed from V and 1 base from J, the gap between germline ends came to 18 bases. CDR1 is SEHNR and CDR2 is FQNEAQ in the germline V gene (reference sequence). This CDR3 region has 16 residues. CDR3: CASSLSGLLRSYEQYF. As DNA, the CDR3 is TGTGCCAGCAGCCTCTCTGGGCTCCTGAGGTCCTACGAGCAGTACTTC.

The V gene is TRBV25-1, the J gene TRBJ1-2; perhaps TRBD1 as D (5 bases). CDR3 size: 16 residues. Germline CDR1 and CDR2: MGHDK and SYGVNS. V was trimmed by 1 base and J by 3 bases, leaving 15 bases between them. The CDR3 DNA reads as TGTGCCAGCAGTGAATTTACGGGCGGGGCAGACTATGGCTACACCTTC. Protein: CASSEFTGGADYGYTF.

Regarding this clone: A read error may produce the germline difference seen at one junction end. The chain links TRBV7-3 to TRBJ1-1, with D possibly matching TRBD1 (5 bases). The CDR3 is made up of 13 amino acids. Germline V gene sequence: CDR1 SGHTA, CDR2 FQGTGA. The DNA for the CDR3 is TGTGCCAGCAGATTAACAGGGAACACTGAAGCTTTCTTT. It translates to CASRLTGNTEAFF. Complete variable domain (other parts from reference TRBV7-3 and TRBJ1-1): GAGVSQTPSNKVTEKGKYVELRCDPISGHTALYWYRQSLGQGPEFLIYFQGTGAADDSGLPNDRFFAVRPEGSVSTLKIQRTERGDSAVYLCASRLTGNTEAFFGQGTRLTVV.